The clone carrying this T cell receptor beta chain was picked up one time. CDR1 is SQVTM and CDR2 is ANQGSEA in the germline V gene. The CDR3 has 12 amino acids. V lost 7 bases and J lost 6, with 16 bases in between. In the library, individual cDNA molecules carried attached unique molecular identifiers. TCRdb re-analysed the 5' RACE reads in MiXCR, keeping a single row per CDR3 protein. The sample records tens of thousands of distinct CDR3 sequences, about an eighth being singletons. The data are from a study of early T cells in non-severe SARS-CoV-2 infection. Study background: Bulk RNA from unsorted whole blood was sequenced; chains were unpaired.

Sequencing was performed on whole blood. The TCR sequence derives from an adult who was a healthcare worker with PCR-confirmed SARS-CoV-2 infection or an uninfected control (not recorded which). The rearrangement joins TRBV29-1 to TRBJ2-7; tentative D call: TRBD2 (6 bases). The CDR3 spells CSGGVLDGEQYF. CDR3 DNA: TGCAGCGGCGGGGTCCTCGACGGCGAGCAGTACTTC.